This T cell receptor beta chain came from a study of blood T cell repertoires in COVID-19. Profiled with immunoSEQ multiplex PCR; TCRdb holds only in-frame clones, not every one. The table has fewer than 30,000 clones, 89% seen once. V was shortened by 5 bases and J by 2 bases, with 13 bases between the two germline ends. Germline V gene sequence: CDR1 KGHSH, CDR2 LQKENI. The CDR3 loop spans 15 amino acids. The sequence was collected from a human donor in a cohort sampled during active COVID-19. Sequenced input: peripheral blood. This chain uses TRBV18 with TRBJ1-3, with D uncertain. The CDR3 DNA sequence: TGTGCCAGCTCAGATCCTGACATGACTGGAAACACCATATATTTT. Translation: CASSDPDMTGNTIYF. Full variable domain (rest looked up from reference TRBV18 and TRBJ1-3): NAGVMQNPRHLVRRRGQEARLRCSPMKGHSHVYWYRQLPEEGLKFMVYLQKENIIDESGMPKERFSAEFPKEGPSILRIQQVVRGDSAAYFCASSDPDMTGNTIYFGEGSWLTVV.